This T cell receptor (beta chain) was documented in a study of CD8 T cells in ankylosing spondylitis. Researchers built TCR beta libraries using quantitative 5'-RACE with molecular barcodes. TCRdb redid the calling of the 5' RACE reads with MiXCR, one entry per CDR3 protein. The sample carries 340,000 or so distinct CDR3 sequences, roughly 15% recorded once. CDR1 and CDR2 (germline): SGHRS, YFSETQ. This CDR3 is 14 amino acids long. V lost 7 bases, J lost 2 bases, and 7 bases stayed unmatched. The sequenced sample consisted of blood, either unsorted or a sorted T cell fraction (not recorded which). The rearrangement joins TRBV5-1 to TRBJ2-3; TRBD1 aligns across 7 bases. The sequence derives from a male donor with ankylosing spondylitis or in good health (not recorded which). The CDR3 DNA is TGCGCCAGCCACGGGACAGAGCCCACAGATACGCAGTATTTT. Amino acids: CASHGTEPTDTQYF.